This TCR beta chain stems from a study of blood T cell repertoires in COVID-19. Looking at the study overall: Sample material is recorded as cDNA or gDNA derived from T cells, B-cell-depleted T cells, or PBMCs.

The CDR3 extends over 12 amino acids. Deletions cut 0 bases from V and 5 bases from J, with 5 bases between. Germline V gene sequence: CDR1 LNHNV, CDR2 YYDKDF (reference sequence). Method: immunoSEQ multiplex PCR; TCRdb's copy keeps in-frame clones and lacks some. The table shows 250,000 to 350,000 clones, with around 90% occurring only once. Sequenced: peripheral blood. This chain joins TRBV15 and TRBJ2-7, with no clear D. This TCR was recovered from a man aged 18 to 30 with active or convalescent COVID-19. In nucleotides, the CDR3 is TGTGCCACCAGCAGAGAATGGCACGAGCAGTACTTC. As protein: CATSREWHEQYF.